This T cell receptor (beta chain) was retrieved from a study of OX40 agonist ivuxolimab in advanced cancers. Generated by immunoSEQ multiplex PCR, the TCRdb table keeps only in-frame clones and is missing some. The profile shows 28,000 or so clones, roughly 79% of them singletons. CDR3 size: 18 residues. J was trimmed by 9 bases and V by 5 bases; bases with no gene match: 22. Germline assignment: CDR1 SGHDN and CDR2 FVKESK. This specimen consisted of CD4+ or CD8+ T cells sorted from blood, obtained in a trial of the OX40 agonist ivuxolimab. The sequence was obtained from an adult with an advanced solid tumor such as melanoma, head and neck, liver or kidney cancer. The chain is built from TRBV14 and TRBJ2-1; TRBD2 agrees at 7 bases. This CDR3 is CASSFSLWTGGILGEQFF. As DNA, the CDR3 is TGTGCCAGCAGCTTCTCGTTGTGGACGGGGGGAATTCTGGGTGAGCAGTTCTTC.